The 4 T cell receptor beta chains listed next were all sequenced from one sample in a study of T-cell reconstitution after alpha-beta-depleted transplantation in children. As it was prepared, the TCRbeta library received unique molecular identifiers. A single record per CDR3 protein comes from TCRdb applying MiXCR to the PCR reads. The sample contains about 440,000 distinct CDR3 sequences, around two fifths of which appear only once. Sequencing was performed on PBMCs, taken before TCRalphabeta/CD19-depleted stem cell transplant. The receptors here all came from a girl aged 2 to 9 with aplastic anemia, due to receive a stem cell transplant.

This chain connects TRBV6-1 to TRBJ1-2, with D possibly matching TRBD1 (5 bases). This CDR3 contains 13 residues. Germline lookup yields CDR1 MNHNS and CDR2 SASEGT. With 5 bases removed from V and 2 bases from J, the gap between germline ends came to 9 bases. The CDR3 DNA follows: TGTGCCAGCAGTAAGGCAGGGAACTATGGCTACACCTTC. Translated: CASSKAGNYGYTF.

In this sample, this clonotype turned up a few times. The chain couples TRBV5-6 to TRBJ2-5; D gene unclear. The CDR3 sequence is 14 residues long. Trimming cost V 4 bases and J 3 bases, with 13 bases left between them. CDR1 is SGHDT and CDR2 is YYEEEE in the germline V gene. In nucleotides, the CDR3 is TGTGCCAGCAGCGGAAATTACAGAGAAGAGACCCAGTACTTC. Protein product: CASSGNYREETQYF.

The V and J genes are TRBV20-1 and TRBJ2-3, with no clear D. Germline CDR1 DFQATT, CDR2 SNEGSKA (reference sequence). Trimming took off 7 bases at V and 0 bases at J, with 5 bases between the two ends. The CDR3 contains 11 residues. This CDR3 reads CSGGSTDTQYF. The CDR3 nucleotides are TGCAGTGGTGGTAGCACAGATACGCAGTATTTT.

At least ten counts were recorded for this clonotype. The V call is TRBV5-1, the J call TRBJ1-2; 7 bases align to TRBD1. The ends lost 7 bases at V and 10 bases at J; junction bases unmatched: 10. Per germline, CDR1 SGHRS and CDR2 YFSETQ. The CDR3 length is 12 residues. The CDR3 is CASGPGQSDYTF. The CDR3 DNA reads TGCGCCAGCGGACCGGGACAGTCAGACTACACCTTC.